This entry is about one TCR beta chain. Its antigen is not known. This CDR3 has 15 residues. Germline V lookup: CDR1 MNHEY, CDR2 SVGAGI. V gave up 11 bases and J gave up 4 bases; unmatched junction bases: 15. The data belong to a study of T cell responses to AZD1222 COVID-19 vaccine. Findings and limits, study-wide: Sampling captured repertoires only after the peak T cell response. At baseline, seropositivity was found in only a handful of AZD1222 recipients.

TCRdb's copy holds only in-frame clones and misses some; the assay was immunoSEQ multiplex PCR. The profile covers fewer than 200,000 clones, with under 95% appearing a single time and around 1.5% taken by the ten largest. Material: peripheral blood, obtained 28 days after the second AZD1222 dose. V gene TRBV6-5 combines with J gene TRBJ1-1, with 8 bases aligning to TRBD1. This receptor was obtained from an adult who received the AZD1222 COVID-19 vaccine. This CDR3 reads CAGRQTGGIGTEAFF. As DNA, the CDR3 is TGTGCCGGGCGACAAACAGGGGGTATCGGCACTGAAGCTTTCTTT.